These T cell receptor beta chains were read from a single sample in a study of CD8+ T cells in alopecia areata. Profiling relied on immunoSEQ multiplex PCR, and the TCRdb table lists in-frame clones only, not all of them. The data hold about 180,000 clones, with approximately 50% observed a single time. This specimen was CD8+ T cells sorted from blood, taken around week 54, from a patient treated with tofacitinib. These receptor sequences come from a human donor with alopecia areata. Each CDR3 is given with its conserved first and last residue. The D gene is left open where the match is weak. Rows give clone size only sometimes, using once, few, many, or a class for an expanded clone.

d_call	v_call	j_call	clone_size	cdr3_aa	cdr3_nt
TRBD1	TRBV4-1	TRBJ2-7	few	CASSQDSDRPYEQYF	TGCGCCAGCAGCCAAGATTCGGACAGGCCCTACGAGCAGTACTTC
TRBD1	TRBV5-5	TRBJ1-2	few	CASSSNHGTGDYGYTF	TGTGCCAGCAGCTCGAACCACGGGACAGGGGACTATGGCTACACCTTC
TRBD1	TRBV19	TRBJ1-5	NA	CASSSRPGQGLWQPQHF	TGTGCCAGTAGTAGCCGTCCAGGACAGGGGTTGTGGCAGCCCCAGCATTTT
NA	TRBV19	TRBJ2-7	NA	CASSIDQDYEQYF	TGTGCCAGTAGTATTGACCAGGACTACGAGCAGTACTTC
NA	TRBV10-3	TRBJ1-6	NA	CAISPIDFAPLHF	TGTGCCATCAGCCCTATTGATTTTGCGCCCCTCCACTTT
TRBD2	TRBV6-6	TRBJ2-7	NA	CASRGTTFYEQYF	TGTGCCAGCAGAGGGACTACCTTCTACGAGCAGTACTTC
NA	TRBV14	TRBJ2-7	once	CASSQDGHYEQYF	TGTGCCAGCAGCCAAGACGGCCACTACGAGCAGTACTTC
NA	TRBV5-1	TRBJ2-2	once	CASSSRVTTGELFF	TGCGCCAGCAGCTCCAGGGTAACCACCGGGGAGCTGTTTTTT
NA	TRBV12-5	TRBJ2-7	NA	CASGSIVPQGSYEQYF	TGTGCTAGTGGTTCCATCGTCCCACAGGGATCCTACGAGCAGTACTTC
NA	TRBV2	TRBJ2-1	few	CASRPGPSSSYLYNEQFF	TGTGCCAGCAGACCCGGGCCGTCGTCGTCCTACCTCTACAATGAGCAGTTCTTC
TRBD1	TRBV7-9	TRBJ2-7	few	CASSRGTGGYEQYF	TGTGCCAGCAGCAGAGGGACAGGGGGGTACGAGCAGTACTTC
NA	TRBV29-1	TRBJ1-1	NA	CSVVGGGTEAFF	TGCAGCGTTGTTGGGGGGGGAACTGAAGCTTTCTTT
TRBD1	TRBV5-6	TRBJ2-7	once	CASSWDRAHEQYF	TGTGCCAGCAGTTGGGACAGGGCCCACGAGCAGTACTTC
NA	TRBV13	TRBJ2-5	NA	CASSVRGTETQYF	TGTGCCAGCAGCGTCAGGGGTACAGAGACCCAGTACTTC
TRBD1	TRBV14	TRBJ2-2	NA	CASSQMTGRNTGELFF	TGTGCCAGCAGCCAAATGACAGGGAGGAACACCGGGGAGCTGTTTTTT
NA	TRBV5-8	TRBJ1-2	few	CASSFGRNYGYTF	TGTGCCAGCAGCTTTGGCAGGAACTATGGCTACACCTTC
NA	TRBV4-3	TRBJ2-7	few	CASSQEGGAYEQYF	TGCGCCAGCAGCCAAGAGGGTGGAGCCTACGAGCAGTACTTC
NA	TRBV5-4	TRBJ2-6	NA	CASSFGQTGANVLTF	TGTGCCAGCAGCTTCGGTCAGACTGGGGCCAACGTCCTGACTTTC
NA	TRBV9	TRBJ1-1	NA	CASSVGRVVNTEAFF	TGTGCCAGCAGCGTAGGCAGGGTTGTGAACACTGAAGCTTTCTTT
NA	TRBV27	TRBJ2-7	NA	CASSLEGGYEQYF	TGTGCCAGCAGTTTAGAAGGGGGTTACGAGCAGTACTTC
NA	TRBV5-6	TRBJ1-2	NA	CASSRPIGHYGYTF	TGTGCCAGCAGCCGACCCATAGGGCACTATGGCTACACCTTC
NA	TRBV9	TRBJ1-2	NA	CASSIHQGKYGYTF	TGTGCCAGTAGTATTCACCAGGGGAAGTATGGCTACACCTTC
NA	TRBV4-2	TRBJ2-7	few	CASSQVQPSSYEQYF	TGTGCCAGCAGCCAAGTCCAGCCCAGCTCCTACGAGCAGTACTTC
NA	TRBV29-1	TRBJ1-1	few	CSVAGGNMNTEAFF	TGCAGCGTTGCCGGGGGCAACATGAACACTGAAGCTTTCTTT
NA	TRBV5-1	TRBJ1-2	NA	CASSLTRATYGYTF	TGCGCCAGCAGCTTAACCAGGGCCACCTATGGCTACACCTTC
NA	TRBV4-2	TRBJ1-5	NA	CASSQVQTGSNQPQHF	TGTGCCAGCAGCCAAGTCCAGACAGGAAGCAATCAGCCCCAGCATTTT
NA	TRBV4-1	TRBJ2-2	few	CASSQDGGSGNTGELFF	TGCGCCAGCAGCCAAGATGGGGGGAGTGGAAACACCGGGGAGCTGTTTTTT
NA	TRBV29-1	TRBJ1-1	NA	CSVGGLLNTEAFF	TGCAGCGTGGGAGGACTGCTGAACACTGAAGCTTTCTTT
NA	TRBV7-9	TRBJ2-3	NA	CASSLAKEGFTDTQYF	TGTGCCAGCAGCTTAGCAAAGGAGGGATTCACAGATACGCAGTATTTT
NA	TRBV6-5	TRBJ2-5	NA	CASSPDREETQYF	TGTGCCAGCAGCCCCGACAGAGAAGAGACCCAGTACTTC
NA	TRBV5-1	TRBJ2-7	NA	CASSYGGGMTYEQYF	TGCGCCAGCAGCTATGGAGGGGGAATGACCTACGAGCAGTACTTC